One T cell receptor (beta chain) is described in this entry. The source of the sample is a study of OX40 agonist ivuxolimab in advanced cancers. Study in general: People who had prior anti-PD-1, anti-PD-L1 or anti-CTLA-4 therapy could take part, and around 43% had some. Three patients showed partial responses: one hepatocellular carcinoma and two cutaneous melanoma cases.

The ends were cut back, 0 bases at V and 2 bases at J, with 5 bases in the middle. The CDR3 spans 13 residues. The germline V gene encodes CDR1 SGHNT and CDR2 YENEEA. Method: immunoSEQ multiplex PCR; TCRdb's copy keeps in-frame clones and lacks some. In the table there are around 84,000 clones, 92% of which are singletons. This chain links TRBV11-3 with TRBJ2-7; D is undetermined. The source of this sequence is an adult with an advanced solid tumor such as melanoma, head and neck, liver or kidney cancer. The source material was CD4+ or CD8+ T cells sorted from blood, sampled in a trial of the OX40 agonist ivuxolimab. Here the CDR3 DNA reads TGTGCCAGCAGCTTAGACAGAACCTACGAGCAGTACTTC. Protein: CASSLDRTYEQYF.